These 6 T cell receptor beta chains were all obtained from the same sample, sequenced in a study of spatial heterogeneity in lung cancer. TCRdb called the 5' RACE reads again in MiXCR, with one record for every CDR3 protein. The top ten clones hold approximately 1.8% of a sample with 60,000 to 85,000 distinct CDR3 sequences, 8% to 9% of them seen once. Time point meaning: blood at routine non-recurrence follow-up after resection. Here the sequenced sample was PBMCs, taken at follow-up. The origin of the receptors is a female donor with early-stage non-small cell lung cancer.

Many counts were recorded for this clonotype. The chain combines TRBV20-1 with TRBJ2-1; 9 bases fit TRBD2. Germline V lookup: CDR1 DFQATT, CDR2 SNEGSKA (reference sequence). Losses at the gene ends were 1 base for V and 2 bases for J; bases not matched to a gene: 3. The CDR3 is 15 residues long. This CDR3 is CSARGREGPYNEQFF. CDR3 nucleotide sequence: TGCAGTGCTAGAGGGCGGGAGGGACCCTACAATGAGCAGTTCTTC.

This clonotype was recorded many times. The chain combines TRBV6-2 or TRBV6-3 with TRBJ2-3; D is unclear. Germline assignment: CDR1 MNHEY and CDR2 SVGEGT. Trimming took 7 bases from V and 6 from J, leaving 11 bases between them. The CDR3 consists of 12 residues. The CDR3 DNA reads as TGTGCCAGCAAGGTTCCTTCGGATACGCAGTATTTT. Protein product: CASKVPSDTQYF.

This clonotype was picked up many times. The rearrangement links TRBV28 to TRBJ2-2, with TRBD1 as a possible D gene (5 bases). Per the germline V gene, CDR1 is MDHEN and CDR2 is SYDVKM. V was trimmed by 2 bases and J by 1 base, leaving 8 bases between them. There are 15 residues in the CDR3. The CDR3 sequence is CASSLAGWNTGELFF. CDR3 nucleotide sequence: TGTGCCAGCAGTTTAGCAGGGTGGAACACCGGGGAGCTGTTTTTT.

In DNA form, the CDR3 reads TGCAGTGCTAGAGGCGGACTTACCTACGAGCAGTACTTC. It codes for CSARGGLTYEQYF. This chain links TRBV20-1 with TRBJ2-7, with D maybe TRBD2 (5 bases). The V gene's germline CDR1 is DFQATT and CDR2 SNEGSKA (reference sequence). This CDR3 has 13 residues. With 1 base removed from V and 2 bases from J, the gap between germline ends came to 9 bases.

This clonotype was picked up a small number of times. The rearrangement joins TRBV12-3 or TRBV12-4 to TRBJ2-2, with a possible D match to TRBD2 (8 bases). CDR3 size: 15 residues. V was trimmed by 7 bases and J by 7 bases, leaving 19 bases between them. For the CDR3, the DNA is TGTGCCAGCACTAGGGGGCGGGAGGTCGTCGGGGAGCTGTTTTTT. It translates to CASTRGREVVGELFF.

The chain carries TRBV7-3 and TRBJ2-1, with a tentative D call TRBD1 (6 bases). The CDR3 loop spans 14 amino acids. CDR1 SGHTA and CDR2 FQGTGA come from the germline V gene. The V and J ends lost 0 bases and 4 bases respectively, with 7 bases between them. DNA of the CDR3: TGTGCCAGCAGCTTAACCGGACAGTACAATGAGCAGTTCTTC. This sequence encodes CASSLTGQYNEQFF.